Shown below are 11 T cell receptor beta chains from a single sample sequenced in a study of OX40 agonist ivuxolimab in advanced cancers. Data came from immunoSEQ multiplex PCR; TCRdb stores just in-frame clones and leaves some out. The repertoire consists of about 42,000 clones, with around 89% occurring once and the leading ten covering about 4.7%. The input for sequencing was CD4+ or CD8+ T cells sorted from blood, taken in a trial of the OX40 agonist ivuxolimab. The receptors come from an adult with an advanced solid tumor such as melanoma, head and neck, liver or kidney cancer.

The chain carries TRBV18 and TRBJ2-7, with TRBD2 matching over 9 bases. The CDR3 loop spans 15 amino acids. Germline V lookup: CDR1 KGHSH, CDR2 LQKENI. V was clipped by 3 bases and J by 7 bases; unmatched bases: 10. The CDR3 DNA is TGTGCCAGCTCACCTGGACTAGCGACCTTGGGGGAGCAGTACTTC. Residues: CASSPGLATLGEQYF.

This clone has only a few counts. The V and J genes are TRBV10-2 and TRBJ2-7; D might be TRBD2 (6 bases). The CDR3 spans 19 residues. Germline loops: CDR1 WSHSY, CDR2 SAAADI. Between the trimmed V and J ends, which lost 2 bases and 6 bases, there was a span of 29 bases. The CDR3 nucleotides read TGCGCCAGCAGTGAGCGTCGACGAGGTCTTAGCCGTGTTAGCGGCGAGCAGTACTTC. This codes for CASSERRRGLSRVSGEQYF.

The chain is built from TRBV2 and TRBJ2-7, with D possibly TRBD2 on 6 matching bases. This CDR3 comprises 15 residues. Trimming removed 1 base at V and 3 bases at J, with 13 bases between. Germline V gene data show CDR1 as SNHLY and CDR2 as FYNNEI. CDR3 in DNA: TGTGCCAGCAGTGAAGGTGGTAGCGGAAGCTACGAGCAGTACTTC. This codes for CASSEGGSGSYEQYF.

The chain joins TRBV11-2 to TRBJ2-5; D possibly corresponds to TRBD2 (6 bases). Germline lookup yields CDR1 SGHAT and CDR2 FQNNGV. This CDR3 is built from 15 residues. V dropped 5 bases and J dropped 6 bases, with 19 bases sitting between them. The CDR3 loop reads CASSDVPSGRKTQYF. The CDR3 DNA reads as TGTGCCAGCAGCGACGTCCCATCAGGGAGGAAGACCCAGTACTTC.

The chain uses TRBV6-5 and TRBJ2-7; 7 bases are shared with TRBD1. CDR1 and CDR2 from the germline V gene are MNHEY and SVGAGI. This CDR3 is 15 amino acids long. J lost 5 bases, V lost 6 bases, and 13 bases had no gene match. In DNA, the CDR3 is TGTGCCAGCAGGTCAGGGGGAGTGGTGTCCCACGAGCAGTACTTC. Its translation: CASRSGGVVSHEQYF.

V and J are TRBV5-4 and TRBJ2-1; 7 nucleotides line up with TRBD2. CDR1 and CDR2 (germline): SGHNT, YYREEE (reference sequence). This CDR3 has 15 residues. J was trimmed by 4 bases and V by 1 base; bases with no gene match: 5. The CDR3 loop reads CASSLSGGLYNEQFF. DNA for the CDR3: TGTGCCAGCAGCTTGTCGGGGGGACTTTACAATGAGCAGTTCTTC.

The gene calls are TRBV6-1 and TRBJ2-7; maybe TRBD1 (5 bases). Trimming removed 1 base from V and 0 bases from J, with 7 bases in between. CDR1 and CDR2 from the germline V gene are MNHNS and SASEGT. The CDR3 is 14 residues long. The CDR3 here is CASSEETASYEQYF. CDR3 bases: TGTGCCAGCAGTGAAGAGACAGCCTCCTACGAGCAGTACTTC.

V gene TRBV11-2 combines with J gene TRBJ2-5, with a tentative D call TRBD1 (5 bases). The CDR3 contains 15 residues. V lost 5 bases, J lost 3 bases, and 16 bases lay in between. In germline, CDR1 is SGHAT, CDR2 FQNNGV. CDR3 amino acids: CASSRQGSFEETQYF. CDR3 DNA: TGTGCCAGCAGCCGGCAGGGAAGTTTTGAAGAGACCCAGTACTTC.

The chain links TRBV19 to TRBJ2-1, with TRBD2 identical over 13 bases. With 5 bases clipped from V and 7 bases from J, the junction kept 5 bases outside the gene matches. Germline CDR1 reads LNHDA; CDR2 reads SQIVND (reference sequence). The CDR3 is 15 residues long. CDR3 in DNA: TGTGCCAGTAGTGTTGGACTAGCGGGAGCAAATGAGCAGTTCTTC. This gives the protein CASSVGLAGANEQFF.

The DNA of the CDR3 is TGCGCCAGCAAAGGGGCAAGGGCGGGAGCCTACAATGAGCAGTTCTTC. This codes for CASKGARAGAYNEQFF. V usage is TRBV23-1 and J usage is TRBJ2-1; TRBD2 aligns across 7 bases. TRBV23-1 is an ORF for which the function is uncertain. This CDR3 has 16 residues. The junction had 11 bases not matched to a gene; V was cut back by 7 bases and J by 2 bases.

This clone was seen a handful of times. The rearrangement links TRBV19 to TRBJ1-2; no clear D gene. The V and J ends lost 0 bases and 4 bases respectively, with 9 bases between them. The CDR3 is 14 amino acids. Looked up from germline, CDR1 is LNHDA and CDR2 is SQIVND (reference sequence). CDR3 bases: TGTGCCAGTAGTATAGAGTGGGCAGTCTATGGCTACACCTTC. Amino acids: CASSIEWAVYGYTF.